This TCR beta chain was captured in a study of blood T cell repertoires in COVID-19. The overall study: Some COVID-19 samples were acute and others convalescent; all came from the United States, Italy and Spain.

Authors' processing steps: Reference gene primer amplification gave estimated nucleated cell counts. The repertoire was sequenced with immunoSEQ multiplex PCR; TCRdb's copy has only in-frame clones and lacks some. V, J and clone size reflect that table, while D and trimming were determined from the DNA. The sample shows roughly 200,000 clones, roughly four fifths of them seen only once. Germline V gene data show CDR1 as MNHEY and CDR2 as SVGAGI. The length of the CDR3 is 14 residues. Trimming pared 5 bases from V and 2 bases from J, leaving 12 bases between. Enrolled during active infection, Seattle patients were then followed longitudinally.

Sequencing used peripheral blood. The rearrangement uses TRBV6-5 and TRBJ2-5; a weak D match, TRBD1 (5 bases). This TCR was recovered from a woman of 80 years or more with COVID-19, enrolled during active disease. The CDR3 sequence is CASSIRARQETQYF. CDR3 nucleotides: TGTGCCAGCAGTATCAGGGCTCGGCAAGAGACCCAGTACTTC.